One sample yielded the 26 T cell receptor beta chains listed below, sequenced in a study of vaccination and CD4 T cells after COVID-19. Documented treatment: approximately 9-day PBMC culture with coronavirus spike peptide pools or control peptides (ViraFEST assay). The Oncomine TCR Beta short-read assay was what sequenced the DNA obtained from cultured CD4+ T cells. Each CDR3 protein gets one entry after TCRdb re-called the PCR reads with MiXCR. The sample contains 13,000 or so distinct CDR3 sequences, nearly 80% of which appear only once. Their cognate antigens are unknown. Sequenced sample: CD4+ T cells from blood, cultured in vitro. Every receptor here comes from a human donor who had recovered from COVID-19.

The chain carries TRBV15 and TRBJ1-6; 10 nucleotides align to TRBD1. The CDR3 spans 15 residues. The germline V gene encodes CDR1 LNHNV and CDR2 YYDKDF (reference sequence). Trimming took 0 bases from V and 9 from J; bases not matched to a gene: 2. CDR3 sequence reads: CATSREGTGASPLHF. CDR3 bases: TGTGCCACCAGCAGAGAAGGGACAGGGGCTTCACCCCTCCACTTT.

J is TRBJ1-3 and V is TRBV28, with D perhaps TRBD1 (5 bases). This CDR3 is built from 15 residues. Germline lookup yields CDR1 MDHEN and CDR2 SYDVKM. The ends were cut back, 5 bases at V and 4 bases at J, with 15 bases in the middle. For the CDR3, the DNA is TGTGCCAGCAGTCCTCAGACAGTCAGGGGAAACACCATATATTTT. Translating gives CASSPQTVRGNTIYF.

V and J are TRBV6-5 and TRBJ1-3, with D maybe TRBD1 (5 bases). Trimming removed 2 bases from V and 3 bases from J, with 14 bases in between. The CDR3 contains 16 residues. Germline V gene lookup returns CDR1 MNHEY and CDR2 SVGAGI. The DNA for the CDR3 is TGTGCCAGCAGTTACCTCGGGCAGGGCATTGGAAACACCATATATTTT. This encodes CASSYLGQGIGNTIYF.

The CDR3 coding sequence is TGTGCCAGCGCCATGACAGGAGTAGATGAAAAACTGTTTTTT. As protein: CASAMTGVDEKLFF. The chain uses TRBV28 and TRBJ1-4, with a weak D call TRBD1 (6 bases). CDR3 size: 14 residues. From germline, CDR1 is MDHEN and CDR2 SYDVKM. Between the trimmed V and J ends, which lost 8 bases and 6 bases, there was a span of 16 bases. Drawing the rest from reference TRBV28 and TRBJ1-4, the complete variable domain is DVKVTQSSRYLVKRTGEKVFLECVQDMDHENMFWYRQDPGLGLRLIYFSYDVKMKEKGDIPEGYSVSREKKERFSLILESASTNQTSMYLCASAMTGVDEKLFFGSGTQLSVL.

This chain connects TRBV6-5 to TRBJ1-1, with TRBD1 matching 8 bases. The CDR3 covers 14 residues. J lost 6 bases, V lost 0 bases, and 3 bases had no gene match. CDR1 is MNHEY, CDR2 SVGAGI, per germline. CDR3 bases: TGTGCCAGCAGTTACTCCCAGGGGGCAGCTGAAGCTTTCTTT. Its protein is CASSYSQGAAEAFF.

The rearrangement links TRBV27 to TRBJ1-5, with a weak D call TRBD1 (6 bases). There are 15 residues in the CDR3. V was shortened by 0 bases and J by 2 bases, with 8 bases between the two germline ends. The germline gives CDR1 MNHEY, CDR2 SMNVEV (reference sequence). The CDR3 DNA sequence: TGTGCCAGCAGTTTATCCAGGGGTGGCAATCAGCCCCAGCATTTT. Encoded protein: CASSLSRGGNQPQHF.

The rearrangement uses TRBV19 and TRBJ1-1, with a possible D match to TRBD1 (5 bases). Germline V gives CDR1 LNHDA, CDR2 SQIVND (reference sequence). The CDR3 covers 16 residues. Trimming took 6 bases from V and 5 from J, leaving 22 bases between them. The DNA of the CDR3 is TGTGCCAGTAGCGAGGGGAGGGCGAGGGTTTGGACTGAAGCTTTCTTT. Translated: CASSEGRARVWTEAFF. Filled out from reference TRBV19 and TRBJ1-1, the complete variable domain reads DGGITQSPKYLFRKEGQNVTLSCEQNLNHDAMYWYRQDPGQGLRLIYYSQIVNDFQKGDIAEGYSVSREKKESFPLTVTSAQKNPTAFYLCASSEGRARVWTEAFFGQGTRLTVV.

A note on this clonotype: Relative to the germline gene, one junction end is altered; a read error may explain this. The genes are TRBV20-1 and TRBJ1-4, with a tentative D call TRBD1 (5 bases). The germline CDR1 and CDR2 sequences are DFQATT and SNEGSKA (reference sequence). The length of the CDR3 is 11 residues. The CDR3 DNA reads TGCAGTGCTAGTCGGGGCCCCCCGCCCGATTTT. Its protein product is CSASRGPPPDF.

J is TRBJ1-2 and V is TRBV7-8; TRBD1 matches 9 bases. CDR1 and CDR2 (germline): SGHVS, FQNEAQ. V lost 2 bases and J lost 1; bases outside the gene matches: 2. The CDR3 sequence is 15 residues long. In DNA, the CDR3 is TGTGCCAGCAGCTTATGGGACAGGGATAACTATGGCTACACCTTC. Amino acid sequence: CASSLWDRDNYGYTF.

V gene TRBV28 combines with J gene TRBJ1-1; D is unclear. V was trimmed by 8 bases and J by 2 bases, leaving 12 bases between them. CDR1 and CDR2 from the germline V gene are MDHEN and SYDVKM. The CDR3 length is 13 residues. CDR3 protein: CASSQVFNTEAFF. The CDR3 coding sequence is TGTGCCAGCTCCCAGGTATTTAACACTGAAGCTTTCTTT.

The chain joins TRBV6-1 to TRBJ2-7; 10 bases map to TRBD1. With 6 bases clipped from V and 2 bases from J, the junction kept 7 bases outside the gene matches. Germline CDR1 MNHNS, CDR2 SASEGT. The CDR3 totals 15 residues. The CDR3 loop is CASSSGDRGTYEQYF. The DNA of the CDR3 is TGTGCCAGCAGCTCGGGGGACAGGGGAACCTACGAGCAGTACTTC.

The chain carries TRBV24-1 and TRBJ2-3; 7 bases are a match to TRBD1. The CDR3 is made up of 17 amino acids. Germline assignment: CDR1 KGHDR and CDR2 SFDVKD. With 2 bases clipped from V and 1 base from J, the junction kept 8 bases outside the gene matches. DNA for the CDR3: TGTGCCACCAGTGATTGGGCAGGGGGTAGCGGCACAGATACGCAGTATTTT. Its translation is CATSDWAGGSGTDTQYF.

The chain uses TRBV15 and TRBJ2-1; the D gene is possibly TRBD2 (5 bases). CDR3 size: 16 residues. Trimming took 5 bases from V and 0 from J, leaving 14 bases between them. Germline V gene sequence: CDR1 LNHNV, CDR2 YYDKDF (reference sequence). CDR3 DNA sequence: TGTGCCACCAGCGACCTAGCCCAGAGCTCCTACAATGAGCAGTTCTTC. As protein: CATSDLAQSSYNEQFF. Together with reference TRBV15 and TRBJ2-1, the CDR3 gives the full variable domain: DAMVIQNPRYQVTQFGKPVTLSCSQTLNHNVMYWYQQKSSQAPKLLFHYYDKDFNNEADTPDNFQSRRPNTSFCFLDIRSPGLGDTAMYLCATSDLAQSSYNEQFFGPGTRLTVL.

V and J are TRBV6-5 and TRBJ1-5; 7 bases are a match to TRBD1. This CDR3 contains 16 residues. The V and J ends lost 4 bases and 0 bases, in that order; junction bases with no gene match: 6. Looked up from germline, CDR1 is MNHEY and CDR2 is SVGAGI. The CDR3 DNA follows: TGTGCCAGCAGTTTGGGACAGCCCGTTAGCAATCAGCCCCAGCATTTT. Translating gives CASSLGQPVSNQPQHF.

The chain joins TRBV5-4 to TRBJ2-7; 11 bases fit TRBD2. V shed 3 bases, J shed 4 bases, and the junction held 9 bases outside the gene matches. Germline V CDR1 and CDR2: SGHNT, YYREEE (reference sequence). The CDR3 covers 16 residues. CDR3 nucleotide sequence: TGTGCCAGCAGCTCCCGTAGCGGGAGGGCCTCATACGAGCAGTACTTC. Translation gives CASSSRSGRASYEQYF.

J is TRBJ1-3 and V is TRBV20-1; no definite D call. The V and J ends lost 5 bases and 1 base respectively, with 12 bases between them. The CDR3 covers 14 residues. Germline V gene data show CDR1 as DFQATT and CDR2 as SNEGSKA (reference sequence). The CDR3 region is CSAPYGRSGNTIYF. CDR3 nucleotide sequence: TGCAGTGCTCCCTACGGGAGGTCTGGAAACACCATATATTTT.

The V call is TRBV7-2, the J call TRBJ1-2; TRBD1 is a possible D gene (6 bases). Trimming left V 1 base short and J 7 bases short, with 28 bases between. The CDR3 is 19 residues long. Germline-derived CDR1 and CDR2 are SGHTA and FQGNSA. Here the CDR3 reads CASSLGWGLGQGEGAGYTF. The CDR3 DNA follows: TGTGCCAGCAGCTTAGGTTGGGGGCTGGGTCAGGGAGAAGGAGCTGGCTACACCTTC.

The chain combines TRBV4-3 with TRBJ2-2; TRBD2 agrees at 15 bases. The CDR3 sequence is 19 residues long. Germline values: CDR1 LGHNA, CDR2 YSLEER. The V segment lost 2 bases and the J segment 5 bases; nucleotides outside the gene matches: 9. CDR3 DNA sequence: TGCGCCAGCAGCCAACCGGAGTTGGGACTAGCGGGAGGAACCGGGGAGCTGTTTTTT. This translates into CASSQPELGLAGGTGELFF.

This rearrangement joins TRBV7-9 to TRBJ1-1; D possibly corresponds to TRBD1 (5 bases). CDR1 SEHNR and CDR2 FQNEAQ come from the germline V gene (reference sequence). The V end lost 4 bases, the J end lost 1 base, and 7 bases lay between the germline ends. The CDR3 consists of 13 residues. In nucleotides, the CDR3 is TGTGCCAGCAGCTGGGACGGGAACACTGAAGCTTTCTTT. It translates to CASSWDGNTEAFF.

The V call is TRBV19, the J call TRBJ2-5; D gene uncertain. The CDR3 consists of 13 residues. Trimming removed 5 bases at V and 0 bases at J, with 7 bases between. Germline V gene sequence: CDR1 LNHDA, CDR2 SQIVND (reference sequence). This CDR3 is CASSGPNQETQYF. CDR3 sequence (DNA): TGTGCCAGTAGTGGGCCGAACCAAGAGACCCAGTACTTC.

The gene calls are TRBV2 and TRBJ1-2; D call uncertain. Germline V gives CDR1 SNHLY, CDR2 FYNNEI. The length of the CDR3 is 13 residues. V lost 8 bases, J lost 4 bases, and 14 bases lay in between. The CDR3 protein is CASESDGGYGYTF. CDR3 DNA: TGTGCCAGCGAGTCCGACGGTGGCTATGGCTACACCTTC.

This rearrangement joins TRBV21-1 to TRBJ1-5; the table assigns TRBD1, which was not confirmed against the DNA. TRBV21-1 is a recognized pseudogene. The CDR3 has 16 residues. CDR3 nucleotides: TGTGCCAGCAGTCCCGCGGGGGTTCGAACAGGGGAACCCCAGCATTTT. It specifies CASSPAGVRTGEPQHF.

This clonotype was recorded only once. This sequence joins TRBV7-9 and TRBJ2-5, with TRBD2 matching over 8 bases. The CDR3 extends over 16 amino acids. In germline, CDR1 is SEHNR, CDR2 FQNEAQ (reference sequence). Trimming at V came to 5 bases and at J to 3 bases, leaving 11 bases not matched to a gene. CDR3 sequence: CASSPKAGGGKETQYF. The CDR3 coding sequence is TGTGCCAGCAGCCCTAAGGCGGGGGGCGGAAAAGAGACCCAGTACTTC. Full variable domain (rest looked up from reference TRBV7-9 and TRBJ2-5): DTGVSQNPRHKITKRGQNVTFRCDPISEHNRLYWYRQTLGQGPEFLTYFQNEAQLEKSRLLSDRFSAERPKGSFSTLEIQRTEQGDSAMYLCASSPKAGGGKETQYFGPGTRLLVL.

This clonotype was seen only a few times. This chain joins TRBV24-1 and TRBJ2-3; perhaps TRBD2 as D (5 bases). The CDR3 runs to 13 residues. Between the trimmed V and J ends, which lost 9 bases and 3 bases, there was a span of 12 bases. The germline gives CDR1 KGHDR, CDR2 SFDVKD. The CDR3, as DNA: TGTGCCACCCGTCTTACGGGGACAGATACGCAGTATTTT. This codes for CATRLTGTDTQYF.

The chain uses TRBV28 and TRBJ1-5; D may be TRBD1 (5 bases). Between the trimmed V and J ends, which lost 6 bases and 0 bases, there was a span of 9 bases. Germline V CDR1 and CDR2: MDHEN, SYDVKM. CDR3 length: 14 amino acids. CDR3 DNA sequence: TGTGCCAGCAGCTCGACAGCTAGCAATCAGCCCCAGCATTTT. Translation: CASSSTASNQPQHF.

The rearrangement joins TRBV7-2 to TRBJ2-7; 9 bases line up with TRBD2. V lost 5 bases and J lost 0; bases outside the gene matches: 5. From germline, CDR1 is SGHTA and CDR2 FQGNSA. This CDR3 contains 15 residues. The CDR3 loop reads CASSQPTSGSYEQYF. The CDR3 region has the DNA TGTGCCAGCAGCCAGCCGACTAGCGGCTCCTACGAGCAGTACTTC.